This T cell receptor beta chain was profiled in a study of response to subunit inactivated influenza vaccine. Study-level findings and limits: Only a handful of new T cells, the authors suggested, are recruited with each seasonal influenza vaccination.

A word on this clonotype: The antigen remains undetermined.

From germline, CDR1 is ENHRY and CDR2 SYGVKD. V shed 7 bases, J shed 5 bases, and the junction held 4 bases outside the gene matches. The CDR3 consists of 13 residues. TCRdb passed the RT-PCR reads through MiXCR, listing each CDR3 protein once. The table has approximately 300,000 distinct CDR3 sequences, approximately 23% seen once; the top ten hold about 9.4%. The TCR comes from a man between 45 and 75 years old who received an inactivated influenza vaccine. V and J are TRBV10-3 and TRBJ1-1; 10 bases are shared with TRBD1. Sequenced material: PBMCs from blood, taken 21 months after vaccination. CDR3 region: CAITVGQGTEAFF. DNA of the CDR3: TGTGCCATCACTGTGGGACAGGGGACTGAAGCTTTCTTT.